The clone carrying this TCR beta chain has just a few counts. The data were taken from a study of control samples from healthy donors and cancer patients. Produced via immunoSEQ multiplex PCR; TCRdb's table is partial and in-frame only. The table has about 190,000 clones, approximately 91% seen once. The CDR3 covers 20 residues. The V gene's germline CDR1 is MGHRA and CDR2 YSYEKL. The trim removed 0 bases at V and 1 base at J, leaving 10 bases unmatched. The receptor comes from a man aged 25-45 years in good health. The chain has TRBV4-1 and TRBJ2-6; 9 positions agree with TRBD1. The material sequenced was blood. For the CDR3, the DNA is TGCGCCAGCAGCCAAGATAAGGCTGGACAGGGGAGATCTGGGGCCAACGTCCTGACTTTC. Its translation is CASSQDKAGQGRSGANVLTF.